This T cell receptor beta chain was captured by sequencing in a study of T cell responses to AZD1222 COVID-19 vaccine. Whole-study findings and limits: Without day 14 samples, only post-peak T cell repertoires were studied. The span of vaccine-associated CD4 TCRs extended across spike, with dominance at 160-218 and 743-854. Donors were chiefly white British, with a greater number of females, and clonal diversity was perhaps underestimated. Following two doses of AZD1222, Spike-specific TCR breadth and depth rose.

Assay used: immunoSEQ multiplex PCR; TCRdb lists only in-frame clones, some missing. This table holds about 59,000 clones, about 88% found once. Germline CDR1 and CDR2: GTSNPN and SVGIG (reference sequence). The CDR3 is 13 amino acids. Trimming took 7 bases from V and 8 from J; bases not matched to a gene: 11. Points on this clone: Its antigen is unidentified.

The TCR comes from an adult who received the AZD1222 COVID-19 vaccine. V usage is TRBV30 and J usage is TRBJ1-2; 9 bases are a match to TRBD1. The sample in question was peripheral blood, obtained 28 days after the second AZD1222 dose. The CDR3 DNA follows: TGTGCCTCGATGACCGGACAGGGGAGCGGCTACACCTTC. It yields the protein CASMTGQGSGYTF.